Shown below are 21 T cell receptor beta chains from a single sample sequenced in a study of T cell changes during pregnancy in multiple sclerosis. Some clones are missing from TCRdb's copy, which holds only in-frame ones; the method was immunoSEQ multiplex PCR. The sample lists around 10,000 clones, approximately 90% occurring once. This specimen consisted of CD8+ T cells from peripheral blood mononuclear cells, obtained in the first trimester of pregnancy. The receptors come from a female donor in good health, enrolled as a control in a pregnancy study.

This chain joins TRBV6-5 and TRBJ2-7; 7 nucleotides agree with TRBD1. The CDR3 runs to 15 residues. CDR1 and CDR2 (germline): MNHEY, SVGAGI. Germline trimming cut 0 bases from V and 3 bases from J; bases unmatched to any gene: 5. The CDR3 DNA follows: TGTGCCAGCAGTTACTCGAGGGGGCAAGACTACGAGCAGTACTTC. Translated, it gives CASSYSRGQDYEQYF.

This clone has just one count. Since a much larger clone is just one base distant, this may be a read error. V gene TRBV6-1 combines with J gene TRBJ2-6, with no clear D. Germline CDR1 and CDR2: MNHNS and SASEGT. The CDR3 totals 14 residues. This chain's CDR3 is CTSSELSGANVLTF. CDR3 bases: TGTACCAGCAGTGAACTCTCTGGGGCCAACGTCCTGACTTTC.

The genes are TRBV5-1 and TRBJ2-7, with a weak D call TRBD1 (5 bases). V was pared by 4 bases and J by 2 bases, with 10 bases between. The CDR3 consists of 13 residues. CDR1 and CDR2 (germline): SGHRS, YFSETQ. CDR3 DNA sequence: TGCGCCAGCAGCCCAGGGTCAACCTACGAGCAGTACTTC. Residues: CASSPGSTYEQYF.

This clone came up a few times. The CDR3 protein is CASSPGLGRGGAFF. In DNA, the CDR3 is TGTGCCAGCAGTCCTGGTTTGGGGCGGGGGGGAGCTTTCTTT. The chain is built from TRBV27 and TRBJ1-1; a possible D gene is TRBD1 (5 bases). CDR1 is MNHEY and CDR2 is SMNVEV in the germline V gene (reference sequence). The CDR3 extends over 14 amino acids. V was pared by 5 bases and J by 10 bases, with 20 bases between.

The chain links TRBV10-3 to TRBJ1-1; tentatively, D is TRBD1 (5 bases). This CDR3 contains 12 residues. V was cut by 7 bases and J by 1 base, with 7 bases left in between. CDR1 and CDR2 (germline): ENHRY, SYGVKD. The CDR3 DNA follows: TGTGCCATCAAAGGGGAGAACACTGAAGCTTTCTTT. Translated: CAIKGENTEAFF.

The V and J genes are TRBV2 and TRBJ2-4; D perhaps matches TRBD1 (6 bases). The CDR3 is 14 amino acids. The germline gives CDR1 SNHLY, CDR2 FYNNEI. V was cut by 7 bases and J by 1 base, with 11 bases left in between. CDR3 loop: CASNSGVAKNIQYF. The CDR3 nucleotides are TGTGCCAGCAACTCAGGGGTGGCCAAAAACATTCAGTACTTC. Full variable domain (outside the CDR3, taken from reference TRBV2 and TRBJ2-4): EPEVTQTPSHQVTQMGQEVILRCVPISNHLYFYWYRQILGQKVEFLVSFYNNEISEKSEIFDDQFSVERPDGSNFTLKIRSTKLEDSAMYFCASNSGVAKNIQYFGAGTRLSVL.

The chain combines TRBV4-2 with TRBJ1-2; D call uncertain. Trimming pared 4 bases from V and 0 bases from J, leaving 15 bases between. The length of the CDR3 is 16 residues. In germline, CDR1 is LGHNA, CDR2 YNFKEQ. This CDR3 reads CASSPLASAPNYGYTF. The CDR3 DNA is TGTGCCAGCAGCCCCCTGGCGAGCGCCCCTAACTATGGCTACACCTTC.

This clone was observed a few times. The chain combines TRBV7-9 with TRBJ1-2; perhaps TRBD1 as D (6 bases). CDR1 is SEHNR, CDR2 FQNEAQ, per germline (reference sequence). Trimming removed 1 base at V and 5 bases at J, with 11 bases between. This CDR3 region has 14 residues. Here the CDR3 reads CASSLEGQLYGYTF. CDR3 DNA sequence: TGTGCCAGCAGCTTAGAAGGACAGTTATATGGCTACACCTTC.

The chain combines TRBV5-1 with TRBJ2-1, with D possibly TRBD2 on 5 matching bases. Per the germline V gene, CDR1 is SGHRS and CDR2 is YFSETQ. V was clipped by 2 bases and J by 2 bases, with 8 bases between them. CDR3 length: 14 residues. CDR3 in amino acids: CASSFPEAYNEQFF. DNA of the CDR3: TGCGCCAGCAGCTTTCCGGAGGCCTACAATGAGCAGTTCTTC.

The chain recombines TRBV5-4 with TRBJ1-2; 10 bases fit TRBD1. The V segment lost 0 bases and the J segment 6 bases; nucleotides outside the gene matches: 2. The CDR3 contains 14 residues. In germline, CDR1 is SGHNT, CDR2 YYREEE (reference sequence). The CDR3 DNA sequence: TGTGCCAGCAGCTTGGGGACAGGGGGAAATGGCTACACCTTC. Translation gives CASSLGTGGNGYTF.

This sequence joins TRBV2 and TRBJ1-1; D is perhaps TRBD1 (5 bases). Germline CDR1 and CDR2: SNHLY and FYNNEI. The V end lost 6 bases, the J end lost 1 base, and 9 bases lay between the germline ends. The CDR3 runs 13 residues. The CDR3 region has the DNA TGTGCCAGCAGGCCAGACAGGAACACTGAAGCTTTCTTT. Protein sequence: CASRPDRNTEAFF.

CDR3 DNA sequence: TGCGCCAGCAGCTTGGAGGGACCAATTACAGGGGGCTGGGACTATGGCTACACCTTC. Amino acids: CASSLEGPITGGWDYGYTF. This chain uses TRBV5-1 with TRBJ1-2; 9 positions match TRBD1. V lost 0 bases to trimming and J lost 3 bases; unmatched junction nucleotides: 15. The germline CDR1 and CDR2 sequences are SGHRS and YFSETQ. This CDR3 comprises 19 residues.

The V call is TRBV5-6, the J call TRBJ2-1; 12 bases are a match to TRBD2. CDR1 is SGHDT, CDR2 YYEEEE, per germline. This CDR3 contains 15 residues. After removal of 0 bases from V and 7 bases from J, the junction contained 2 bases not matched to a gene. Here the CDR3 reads CASSLGLAGGNEQFF. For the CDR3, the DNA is TGTGCCAGCAGCTTGGGGCTAGCGGGGGGGAATGAGCAGTTCTTC.

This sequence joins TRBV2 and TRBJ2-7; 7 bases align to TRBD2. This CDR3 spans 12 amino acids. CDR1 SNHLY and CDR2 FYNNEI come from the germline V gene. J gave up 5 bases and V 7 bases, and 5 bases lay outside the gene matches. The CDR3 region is CASTPGRDEQYF. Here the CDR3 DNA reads TGTGCCAGCACCCCAGGGAGGGACGAGCAGTACTTC. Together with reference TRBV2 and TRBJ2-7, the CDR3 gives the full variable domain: EPEVTQTPSHQVTQMGQEVILRCVPISNHLYFYWYRQILGQKVEFLVSFYNNEISEKSEIFDDQFSVERPDGSNFTLKIRSTKLEDSAMYFCASTPGRDEQYFGPGTRLTVT.

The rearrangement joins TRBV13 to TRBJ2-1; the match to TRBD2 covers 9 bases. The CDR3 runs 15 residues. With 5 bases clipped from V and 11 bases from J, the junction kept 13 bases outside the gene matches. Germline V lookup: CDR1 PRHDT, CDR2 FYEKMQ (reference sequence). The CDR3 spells CASSEEGLAGFKQFF. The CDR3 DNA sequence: TGTGCCAGCAGCGAAGAGGGCCTAGCGGGGTTCAAGCAGTTCTTC. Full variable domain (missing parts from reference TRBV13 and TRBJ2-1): AAGVIQSPRHLIKEKRETATLKCYPIPRHDTVYWYQQGPGQDPQFLISFYEKMQSDKGSIPDRFSAQQFSDYHSELNMSSLELGDSALYFCASSEEGLAGFKQFFGPGTRLTVL.

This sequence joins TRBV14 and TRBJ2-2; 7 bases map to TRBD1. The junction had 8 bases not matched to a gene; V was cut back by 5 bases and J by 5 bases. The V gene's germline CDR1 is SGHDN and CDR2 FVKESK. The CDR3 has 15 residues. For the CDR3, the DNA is TGTGCCAGCAGCTACCGACAGGGCTGGACCGGGGAGCTGTTTTTT. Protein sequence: CASSYRQGWTGELFF.

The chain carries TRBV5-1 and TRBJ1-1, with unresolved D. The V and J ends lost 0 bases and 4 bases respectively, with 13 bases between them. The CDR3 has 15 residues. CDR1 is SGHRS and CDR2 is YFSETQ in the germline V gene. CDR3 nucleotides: TGCGCCAGCAGCTTGGTAGAGGGAACGAGCACTGAAGCTTTCTTT. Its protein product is CASSLVEGTSTEAFF.

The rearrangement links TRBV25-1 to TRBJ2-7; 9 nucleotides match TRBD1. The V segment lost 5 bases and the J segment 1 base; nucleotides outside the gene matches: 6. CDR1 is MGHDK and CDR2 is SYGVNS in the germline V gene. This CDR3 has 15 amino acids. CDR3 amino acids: CASSPTGTGSYEQYF. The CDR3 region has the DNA TGTGCCAGCAGTCCCACCGGGACAGGGTCCTACGAGCAGTACTTC.

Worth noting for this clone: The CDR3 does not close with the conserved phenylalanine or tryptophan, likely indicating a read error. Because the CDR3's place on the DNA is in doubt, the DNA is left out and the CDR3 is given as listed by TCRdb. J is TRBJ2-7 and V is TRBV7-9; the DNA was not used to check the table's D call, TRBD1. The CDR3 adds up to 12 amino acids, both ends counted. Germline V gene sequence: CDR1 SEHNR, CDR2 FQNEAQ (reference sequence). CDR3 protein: CASSRDSGQGPI.

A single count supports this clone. CDR3 in DNA: TGTGCCAGCAGCCAAGATGGGGACAGGGTGGGAAACATTCAGTACTTC. This encodes CASSQDGDRVGNIQYF. The chain uses TRBV4-2 and TRBJ2-4; 9 bases map to TRBD1. Germline trimming cut 0 bases from V and 6 bases from J; bases unmatched to any gene: 6. The CDR3 has 16 residues. CDR1 is LGHNA, CDR2 YNFKEQ, per germline.

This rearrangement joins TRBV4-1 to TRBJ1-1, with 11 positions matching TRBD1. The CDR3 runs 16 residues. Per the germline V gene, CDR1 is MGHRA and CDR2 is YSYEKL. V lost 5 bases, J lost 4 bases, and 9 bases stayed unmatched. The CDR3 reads CASSVWTGGLGTEAFF. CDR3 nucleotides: TGCGCCAGCAGCGTTTGGACAGGGGGCTTGGGCACTGAAGCTTTCTTT.